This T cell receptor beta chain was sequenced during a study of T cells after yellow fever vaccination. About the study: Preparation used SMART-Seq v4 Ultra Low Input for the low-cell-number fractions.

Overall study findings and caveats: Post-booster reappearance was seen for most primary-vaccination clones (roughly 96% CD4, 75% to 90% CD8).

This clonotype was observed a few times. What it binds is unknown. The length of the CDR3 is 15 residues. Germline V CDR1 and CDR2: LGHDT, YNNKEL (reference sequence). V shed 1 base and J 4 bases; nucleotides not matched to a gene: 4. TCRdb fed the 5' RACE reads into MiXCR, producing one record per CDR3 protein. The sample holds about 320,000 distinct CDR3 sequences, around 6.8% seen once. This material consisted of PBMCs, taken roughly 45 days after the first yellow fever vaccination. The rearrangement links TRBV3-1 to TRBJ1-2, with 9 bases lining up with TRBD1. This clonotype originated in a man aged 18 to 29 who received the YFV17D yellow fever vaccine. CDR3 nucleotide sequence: TGTGCCAGCAGCCAAGTCACAGGGGGCAGCTATGGCTACACCTTC. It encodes CASSQVTGGSYGYTF.